This T cell receptor (beta chain) was captured by sequencing in a study of radiation and T cells in renal cell carcinoma. Study results and caveats: From baseline, blood top tumor clonotypes peaked at 2 weeks post-radiation.

The data were produced by immunoSEQ multiplex PCR, yet TCRdb's version contains in-frame clones alone and is incomplete. There are about 130,000 clones in the sample; about 81% occur only once, and approximately 2% lies in the top ten. The CDR3 spans 16 residues. Germline assignment: CDR1 MNHEY and CDR2 SMNVEV (reference sequence). The ends were cut back, 6 bases at V and 0 bases at J, with 16 bases in the middle. As concerns this clone: As yet, its antigen is unknown.

Time point indicated: blood 2 weeks post-SBRT. Treatment indicated: 15 Gy SBRT to primary tumor, nephrectomy 4 weeks later. Radiation-treated patients gave blood at baseline, week 2 and week 4. This TCR derives from an older woman with renal cell carcinoma. The chain joins TRBV27 to TRBJ2-3; D is uncertain. This specimen was blood, taken from a patient whose treatment included radiotherapy and nephrectomy. The CDR3 loop reads CASSHLGPYSTDTQYF. The CDR3 DNA follows: TGTGCCAGCAGCCATCTAGGGCCTTACAGCACAGATACGCAGTATTTT.